The rows below give T cell receptor beta chains drawn from one sample of a study of blood T cell repertoires in COVID-19. Sequenced by immunoSEQ multiplex PCR; TCRdb stores in-frame clones only, minus some. The profile covers approximately 39,000 clones, with just under 95% appearing a single time and approximately 3.7% taken by the ten largest. The sample consisted of peripheral blood. All receptors come from a human donor with active COVID-19. The donor label of this sample is uncertain. CDR3s include the opening cysteine and the closing phenylalanine or tryptophan. A D gene is named only where the DNA matches it firmly.

V gene,D gene,CDR3 protein
TRBV10-1,TRBD1,CASSEGTGSYEQYF
TRBV7-2,TRBD2,CASTGLAGVRNEQFF
TRBV28,TRBD2,CASSGRAVSATDTQYF
TRBV28,TRBD2,CASSSASSGTPYEQYF
TRBV7-8,TRBD2,CASSFGTSDLTAYEQYF
TRBV28,.,CASRWEGTKGYTF
TRBV24-1,TRBD2,CATSDPLAGAYEQYF
TRBV11-2,TRBD2,CASSSGLASYNEQFF
TRBV6-2/TRBV6-3,.,CASSYEGGPPYNEQFF
TRBV5-4,.,CASSPTRRSNTGELFF
TRBV4-3,.,CASSQDSSALAYF
TRBV10-3,TRBD2,CAIMRLAEYNEQFF
TRBV3-1/TRBV3-2,.,CASSQAGETQYF
TRBV5-1,.,CASSLWRATDTQYF
TRBV7-9,TRBD1,CASAQPTGIYEQYF
TRBV6-5,.,CASNTRDNNSPLHF
TRBV25-1,.,CASSEWEEMDYGYTF
TRBV19,.,CASGVQGWNYGYTF
TRBV6-5,TRBD1,CASSRGQGWDEQYF
TRBV5-1,.,CASSFGAGGRRGTYEQYF
TRBV2,TRBD2,CASVLTSGVPRDEQFF
TRBV18,TRBD1,CASSPFGTGDLETQYF
TRBV6-2/TRBV6-3,.,CASSYTGSALHF
TRBV7-9,TRBD1,CASSEGQGYRNEQFF
TRBV13,TRBD2,CASSPYLGGETQYF
TRBV5-1,TRBD1,CASSLEVRTGRDTQYF